The source of this TCR beta chain is a study of T cells in Graves' hyperthyroidism and ophthalmopathy. Broader study findings: Also found in blood were most expanded thyroid clonotypes above 0.001.

J gave up 1 base and V 4 bases, and 17 bases lay outside the gene matches. The germline gives CDR1 KGHDR, CDR2 SFDVKD. The CDR3 loop spans 19 amino acids. This clonotype came up many times. Its matching antigen is unknown. Amplified TCR beta CDR3 regions derived from RNA transcripts. An initial round of RT-PCR targeting the TCR CDR3 relied on the HTBI primer set. From the multiplex PCR reads, TCRdb called clonotypes with MiXCR, one entry per CDR3 protein. The repertoire holds approximately 720,000 distinct CDR3 sequences, with over 15% as singletons. Patients were aged 18 to 65, had disease duration under 2 months, and had newly diagnosed hyperthyroidism. Clinical symptoms, serum thyroxine and TRAb, thyroid ultrasound and orbital computed tomography together formed the diagnostic basis.

The clonotype was recovered from a woman between 50 and 59 years old with Graves' hyperthyroidism that later progressed to Graves' ophthalmopathy. This chain links TRBV24-1 with TRBJ2-5, with 7 bases that match TRBD1. The source material was blood. The CDR3 is CATSDPSLLDGTVQETQYF. In nucleotides, the CDR3 is TGTGCCACCAGTGACCCGAGTTTGTTGGACGGGACAGTCCAAGAGACCCAGTACTTC.